The next 10 T cell receptor beta chains were all read from a single sample in a study of cytomegalovirus exposure and HLA in healthy donors. Method: immunoSEQ multiplex PCR; TCRdb's copy keeps in-frame clones and lacks some. The sample holds 110,000 or so clones, 70% to 90% seen once. Input material: PBMCs. The receptors stem from a man between 18 and 35 years old in good health and CMV-seronegative.

The V gene is TRBV11-3, the J gene TRBJ2-2; 7 nucleotides agree with TRBD1. Germline values: CDR1 SGHNT, CDR2 YENEEA. CDR3 length equals 18 residues. V shed 0 bases and J 0 bases; nucleotides not matched to a gene: 7. The CDR3 spells CASSLDMLGTANTGELFF. As DNA, the CDR3 is TGTGCCAGCAGCTTAGATATGTTGGGGACAGCGAACACCGGGGAGCTGTTTTTT.

The rearrangement uses TRBV18 and TRBJ2-1; D gene ambiguous. CDR3 length: 14 residues. V shed 0 bases and J shed 8 bases, with 11 bases lying between them. Per the germline V gene, CDR1 is KGHSH and CDR2 is LQKENI. In nucleotides, the CDR3 is TGTGCCAGCTCACCACCATGGGCTTCACATGAGCAGTTCTTC. Translating gives CASSPPWASHEQFF.

The gene calls are TRBV12-2 and TRBJ1-2; the D segment call TRBD1 is taken from the table without a DNA check. TRBV12-2 is an annotated pseudogene. The CDR3 spans 16 residues. CDR3 amino acids: CASRPGTGTPNYGYTF. In DNA form, the CDR3 reads TGTGCAAGTCGCCCCGGGACAGGGACCCCTAACTATGGCTACACCTTC.

The rearrangement uses TRBV5-5 and TRBJ2-2, with 9 positions matching TRBD2. J lost 7 bases, V lost 4 bases, and 11 bases had no gene match. CDR1 SGHKS and CDR2 YYEKEE come from the germline V gene (reference sequence). The CDR3 contains 16 residues. CDR3 loop: CASSVPASGEGGELFF. The CDR3 DNA reads TGTGCCAGCAGCGTCCCCGCTAGCGGGGAGGGCGGGGAGCTGTTTTTT.

The chain joins TRBV25-1 to TRBJ1-2; weak D call: TRBD1 (6 bases). Germline assignment: CDR1 MGHDK and CDR2 SYGVNS. The CDR3 totals 15 residues. The ends were cut back, 5 bases at V and 2 bases at J, with 15 bases in the middle. This CDR3 is CASSTPGGPNYGYTF. In nucleotides, the CDR3 is TGTGCCAGCAGTACCCCGGGGGGGCCCAACTATGGCTACACCTTC.

The chain's CDR3 is CALTPGTGFPHHYGYTF. In nucleotides, the CDR3 is TGTGCCTTGACCCCCGGGACAGGGTTCCCCCATCACTATGGCTACACCTTC. V usage is TRBV30 and J usage is TRBJ1-2, with 9 positions matching TRBD1. J lost 3 bases, V lost 7 bases, and 18 bases had no gene match. Looked up from germline, CDR1 is GTSNPN and CDR2 is SVGIG (reference sequence). CDR3 length equals 17 residues.

The rearrangement joins TRBV28 to TRBJ2-7; D gene uncertain. Trimming took 7 bases from V and 3 from J, leaving 13 bases between them. The germline CDR1 and CDR2 sequences are MDHEN and SYDVKM. This CDR3 is 13 amino acids long. CDR3: CASTVEANYEQYF. The DNA of the CDR3 is TGTGCCAGCACTGTCGAAGCGAACTACGAGCAGTACTTC.

This chain connects TRBV27 to TRBJ2-2; tentatively, D is TRBD2 (6 bases). Germline V gene sequence: CDR1 MNHEY, CDR2 SMNVEV (reference sequence). The germline V and J ends were trimmed by 6 bases and 2 bases, with 16 bases remaining between them. The CDR3 sequence is 16 residues long. As DNA, the CDR3 is TGTGCCAGCAGCCTTTCCGGGACTCTTAACACCGGGGAGCTGTTTTTT. Its protein product is CASSLSGTLNTGELFF.

This clone was picked up one time. The chain is built from TRBV7-6 and TRBJ2-1; a weak D match, TRBD2 (5 bases). The germline V and J ends were trimmed by 5 bases and 0 bases, with 14 bases remaining between them. The CDR3 sequence is 16 residues long. Germline V gives CDR1 SGHVS, CDR2 FNYEAQ. This CDR3 is CASSETTGSSYNEQFF. The CDR3 coding sequence is TGTGCCAGCAGCGAAACTACGGGGAGCTCCTACAATGAGCAGTTCTTC. The full variable domain, its missing parts supplied by reference TRBV7-6 and TRBJ2-1, is GAGVSQSPRYKVTKRGQDVALRCDPISGHVSLYWYRQALGQGPEFLTYFNYEAQQDKSGLPNDRFSAERPEGSISTLTIQRTEQRDSAMYRCASSETTGSSYNEQFFGPGTRLTVL.

The chain combines TRBV6-1 with TRBJ1-5; no clear D gene. Germline V lookup: CDR1 MNHNS, CDR2 SASEGT. This CDR3 is 13 amino acids long. V dropped 7 bases and J dropped 8 bases, with 15 bases sitting between them. The CDR3 loop is CASTRPGYEPQHF. The CDR3 bases are TGTGCCAGCACGCGTCCGGGTTACGAGCCCCAGCATTTT.